The clone carrying this T cell receptor beta chain was detected only a few times. These data originate in a study of Ad26.COV2.S vaccination and SARS-CoV-2 variants. The CDR3 consists of 14 residues. Deletions cut 2 bases from V and 7 bases from J, with 11 bases between. The germline V gene encodes CDR1 LGHNA and CDR2 YNFKEQ. Treatment indicated: roughly 18 received Ad26.COV2.S at low or high dose, single or two shots; 5 received placebo; per-sample allocation not given. Day 63 after the first vaccine or placebo injection was the time point for sampling. Sequencing used immunoSEQ multiplex PCR; TCRdb keeps in-frame clones, though not all of them. There are around 340,000 clones in the sample; 88% occur only once, and around 6.1% lies in the top ten.

This TCR derives from a person between 18 and 65 years old who received the Ad26.COV2.S COVID-19 vaccine or a placebo. The chain couples TRBV4-2 to TRBJ2-2, with a tentative D call TRBD1 (6 bases). Sequenced here: peripheral blood, sampled in a trial of Ad26.COV2.S vaccine versus placebo. The CDR3 protein is CASSQPDRFGELFF. The CDR3, as DNA: TGTGCCAGCAGCCAACCTGACAGGTTCGGGGAGCTGTTTTTT.